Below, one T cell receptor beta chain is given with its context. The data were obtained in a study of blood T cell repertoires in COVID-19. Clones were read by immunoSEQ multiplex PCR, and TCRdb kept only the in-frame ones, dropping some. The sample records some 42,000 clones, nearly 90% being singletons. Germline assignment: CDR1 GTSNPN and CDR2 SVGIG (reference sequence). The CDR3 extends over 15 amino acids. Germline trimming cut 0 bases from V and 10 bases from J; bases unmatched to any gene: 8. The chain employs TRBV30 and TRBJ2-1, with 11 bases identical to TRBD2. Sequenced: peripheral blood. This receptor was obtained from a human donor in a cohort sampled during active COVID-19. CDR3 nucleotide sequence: TGTGCCTGGAGTGTGCGTAGCGGGGGGGCAGGCGAGCAGTTCTTC. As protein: CAWSVRSGGAGEQFF.